Listed below are T cell receptor beta chains from one sample, sequenced in a study of control samples from healthy donors and cancer patients. The method was immunoSEQ multiplex PCR; TCRdb's version includes in-frame clones alone and lacks a portion of them. The table lists 190,000 or so clones, roughly 91% of them singletons. The sample was blood. Source of these receptors: a man aged 18 to 29 in good health. Each CDR3 is given with its conserved first and last residue. Clone size appears in some rows only: once, few, many, or a class for an expanded clone.

TRBJ1-6	TRBV6-5	NA	CASSYDRDNSPLHF
TRBJ1-1	TRBV10-3	NA	CAISESRGRGSDTEAFF
TRBJ1-4	TRBV18	NA	CASSPRAVEKLFF
TRBJ2-3	TRBV10-3	once	CAIRAGESTDTQYF
TRBJ1-1	TRBV10-2	NA	CAVEQGANTEAFF
TRBJ2-5	TRBV10-1	NA	CASSSETPFSGTQYF
TRBJ1-2	TRBV24-1	NA	CATSDLTANYGYTF
TRBJ1-2	TRBV14	NA	CASSPRGDSHYGYTF
TRBJ2-3	TRBV7-9	NA	CASSSGTGATHGTQYF
TRBJ2-7	TRBV4-1	NA	CASSQDWATDEQYF
TRBJ1-6	TRBV19	NA	CASSKAVSQRGSPLHF
TRBJ1-2	TRBV30	NA	CAWSEDSTGGYTF
TRBJ2-7	TRBV7-3	NA	CASSLTSGGLAEQYF
TRBJ2-6	TRBV19	NA	CASTTGALSGANVLTF
TRBJ1-4	TRBV6-2/TRBV6-3	NA	CASSDRSTNEKLFF
TRBJ2-5	TRBV7-8	NA	CATGRGGETQYF
TRBJ2-6	TRBV7-9	NA	CASHRALLSGANVLTF
TRBJ2-1	TRBV9	NA	CASSPAGGVRGVFF
TRBJ1-5	TRBV2	NA	CASRGTGSQPQHF
TRBJ1-6	TRBV3-1/TRBV3-2	NA	CASSQESVRDSPLHF
TRBJ2-4	TRBV6-2/TRBV6-3	NA	CASSSSTSGGAKNIQYF
TRBJ1-5	TRBV4-2	NA	CASSQDFGQGARQPQHF
TRBJ2-7	TRBV2	NA	CASRLGSGLGYEQYF
TRBJ1-3	TRBV9	NA	CASSVDLVYSGNTIYF
TRBJ2-5	TRBV27	NA	CASSRGHGETQYF
TRBJ1-2	TRBV5-4	NA	CASSLTGTGSNYGYTF
TRBJ1-2	TRBV10-3	NA	CATDGGANYGYTF
TRBJ2-7	TRBV9	NA	CASSPWGAGGPDEQYF
TRBJ2-1	TRBV7-3	NA	CASSLIVAGEAEQFF
TRBJ2-2	TRBV11-2	NA	CASSSARWDTELVAGELFF
TRBJ2-7	TRBV6-5	NA	CASQTGWGEQYF
TRBJ1-1	TRBV18	NA	CASSLENTEAFF
TRBJ2-1	TRBV19	once	CASSIGGPMSSYNEQFF
TRBJ2-3	TRBV4-2	NA	CASSQEGAGGYTDTQYF
TRBJ1-5	TRBV29-1	NA	CSVGGTGNQPQHF
TRBJ1-4	TRBV10-2	NA	CASDEAGRGQPDATNEKLFF
TRBJ1-2	TRBV5-1	NA	CASSFDLGYGYTF
TRBJ1-1	TRBV3-1/TRBV3-2	NA	CASSSQGEAFF